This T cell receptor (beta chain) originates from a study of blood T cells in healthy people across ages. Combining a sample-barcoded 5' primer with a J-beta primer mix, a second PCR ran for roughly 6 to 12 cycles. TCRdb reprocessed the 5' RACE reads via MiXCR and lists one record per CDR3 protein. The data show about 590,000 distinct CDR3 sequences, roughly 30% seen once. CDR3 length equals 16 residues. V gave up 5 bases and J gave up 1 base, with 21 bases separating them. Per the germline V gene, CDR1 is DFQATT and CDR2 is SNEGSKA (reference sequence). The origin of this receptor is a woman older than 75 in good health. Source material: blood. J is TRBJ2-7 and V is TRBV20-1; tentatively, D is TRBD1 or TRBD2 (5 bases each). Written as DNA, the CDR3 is TGCAGTGCTCGACCGGGACGAGCTATACATTCCTACGAGCAGTACTTC. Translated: CSARPGRAIHSYEQYF.